This entry lists 15 T cell receptor beta chains sequenced from one sample in a study of T cell repertoires in cytomegalovirus infection. The antigens these receptors bind are not known. TCRdb re-called the reads with MiXCR, one entry per CDR3 protein. This sample yields some 350,000 distinct CDR3 sequences, of which 34% are seen a single time; roughly 12% belongs to the top ten. This specimen was cultured PBMCs, taken from culture after CMV antigen stimulation. These TCRs come from a human donor in good health (CMV status not recorded). Some clones in this sample may be carry-over from other donors' samples.

This clonotype was detected only a few times. V and J are TRBV7-9 and TRBJ2-1; TRBD2 might be the D (5 bases). V shed 5 bases and J shed 8 bases, with 13 bases lying between them. CDR3 length: 13 amino acids. The germline CDR1 and CDR2 sequences are SEHNR and FQNEAQ (reference sequence). Here the CDR3 DNA reads TGTGCCAGCAGCCCCCGGACTTTCGATGAGCAGTTCTTC. Its protein is CASSPRTFDEQFF.

This clonotype has more than one count but fewer than ten. The V gene is TRBV14, the J gene TRBJ1-1, with D hard to call. Trimming took 3 bases from V and 8 from J, leaving 7 bases between them. This CDR3 has 11 residues. CDR1 and CDR2 (germline): SGHDN, FVKESK. The CDR3 sequence is CASSQAGEAFF. CDR3 coding DNA: TGTGCCAGCAGCCAGGCTGGAGAAGCTTTCTTT.

The CDR3 is CASSTPRGGSGNTIYF. For the CDR3, the DNA is TGTGCCAGCAGCACCCCCAGGGGCGGCTCTGGAAACACCATATATTTT. V gene TRBV6-5 combines with J gene TRBJ1-3; tentative D call: TRBD1 (6 bases). This CDR3 comprises 16 residues. Germline loops: CDR1 MNHEY, CDR2 SVGAGI. Deletions cut 6 bases from V and 0 bases from J, with 15 bases between.

This clonotype occurred a few times. The chain carries TRBV6-1 and TRBJ2-3; tentative D call: TRBD2 (7 bases). In germline, CDR1 is MNHNS, CDR2 SASEGT. The CDR3 contains 14 residues. Trimming removed 3 bases at V and 6 bases at J, with 13 bases between. The CDR3: CASSEGGPSDTQYF. CDR3 nucleotide sequence: TGTGCCAGCAGTGAGGGGGGGCCTTCGGATACGCAGTATTTT.

CDR3 protein: CASSLGLSSGTDTQYF. CDR3 DNA: TGTGCCAGCAGCTTAGGGCTTTCTAGCGGGACAGATACGCAGTATTTT. The J gene is TRBJ2-3, the V gene TRBV7-2, with TRBD2 matching 8 bases. Per germline, CDR1 SGHTA and CDR2 FQGNSA. J gave up 3 bases and V 1 base, and 6 bases lay outside the gene matches. This CDR3 has 16 residues.

The V gene is TRBV6-2 or TRBV6-3, the J gene TRBJ2-7; 8 nucleotides align to TRBD2. Per germline, CDR1 MNHEY and CDR2 SVGEGT. V lost 5 bases and J lost 2; bases outside the gene matches: 2. The CDR3 spans 13 residues. The CDR3 nucleotides are TGTGCCAGCAGTGCGGGACTAGCCTACGAGCAGTACGTC. Its protein is CASSAGLAYEQYV.

V and J are TRBV29-1 and TRBJ2-2; D may be TRBD2 (5 bases). V was shortened by 3 bases and J by 3 bases, with 11 bases between the two germline ends. Germline loops: CDR1 SQVTM, CDR2 ANQGSEA. The CDR3 runs to 14 residues. The CDR3 DNA reads as TGCAGCGTTGAGAGGAGGTCGGACACCGGGGAGCTGTTTTTT. It yields the protein CSVERRSDTGELFF.

The CDR3 loop is CASIGTGGYEQYF. The CDR3 DNA is TGTGCCAGCATTGGGACAGGGGGCTACGAGCAGTACTTC. The chain joins TRBV25-1 to TRBJ2-7, with 11 bases identical to TRBD1. CDR1 is MGHDK and CDR2 is SYGVNS in the germline V gene. The CDR3 length is 13 residues. J lost 3 bases, V lost 7 bases, and 2 bases had no gene match.

This clonotype showed up many times. V gene TRBV25-1 combines with J gene TRBJ2-3, with 8 bases identical to TRBD1. The CDR3 is made up of 16 amino acids. Germline V CDR1 and CDR2: MGHDK, SYGVNS. The trim removed 3 bases at V and 4 bases at J, leaving 9 bases unmatched. The CDR3: CASSEGPGGKADTQYF. In DNA, the CDR3 is TGTGCCAGCAGTGAGGGTCCAGGGGGCAAGGCAGATACGCAGTATTTT.

This sequence joins TRBV6-2 or TRBV6-3 and TRBJ2-7, with D uncertain. Trimming pared 0 bases from V and 2 bases from J, leaving 5 bases between. Germline V gene lookup returns CDR1 MNHEY and CDR2 SVGEGT. The CDR3 is made up of 13 amino acids. In nucleotides, the CDR3 is TGTGCCAGCAGTTACTCGGTTGCCTACGAGCAGTACGTC. It specifies CASSYSVAYEQYV.

The rearrangement uses TRBV7-9 and TRBJ2-7; TRBD1 aligns across 9 bases. Germline trimming cut 7 bases from V and 2 bases from J; bases unmatched to any gene: 3. Germline values: CDR1 SEHNR, CDR2 FQNEAQ (reference sequence). The CDR3 extends over 13 amino acids. As DNA, the CDR3 is TGTGCCAGCACGGGACAGGGTACCTACGAGCAGTACTTC. Its translation is CASTGQGTYEQYF.

V is TRBV9 and J is TRBJ2-3; 8 positions agree with TRBD1. The germline V gene encodes CDR1 SGDLS and CDR2 YYNGEE. This CDR3 has 17 amino acids. The V gene end was trimmed by 4 bases and the J gene end by 4 bases; junction bases not matched to a gene: 14. The CDR3 coding sequence is TGTGCCAGCAGCCCACAAGTTGACAGGGGCATATCAGATACGCAGTATTTT. Amino acids: CASSPQVDRGISDTQYF.

J is TRBJ1-1 and V is TRBV12-3 or TRBV12-4; D unresolved. The CDR3 has 14 amino acids. Trimming cost V 5 bases and J 4 bases, with 14 bases left between them. CDR3 nucleotide sequence: TGTGCCAGCAGTGCGATCGTTGTGGCCACTGAAGCTTTCTTT. As protein: CASSAIVVATEAFF.

The chain couples TRBV7-9 to TRBJ1-1; 9 bases match TRBD1. V shed 5 bases, J shed 6 bases, and the junction held 10 bases outside the gene matches. The germline V gene encodes CDR1 SEHNR and CDR2 FQNEAQ (reference sequence). There are 15 residues in the CDR3. This CDR3 is CASSPRWDRAPEAFF. The CDR3 coding sequence is TGTGCCAGCAGCCCGAGGTGGGACAGGGCTCCTGAAGCTTTCTTT.

The rearrangement uses TRBV7-2 and TRBJ2-5, with TRBD2 matching 12 bases. Trimming removed 0 bases from V and 5 bases from J; junction bases left unmatched: 4. The CDR3 runs 16 residues. Looked up from germline, CDR1 is SGHTA and CDR2 is FQGNSA. DNA of the CDR3: TGTGCCAGCAGCTTAGCGCTAGCGGGGGGGTATGAGACCCAGTACTTC. Its translation is CASSLALAGGYETQYF.